The following is a T cell receptor (beta chain) sequence with its context. The antigen is not known. This sample stems from a study of long-term antiretroviral therapy in people with HIV. Study-wide results and limits: The range of CDR3 lengths in HIV repertoires proved narrower than that found in controls.

With survey level as its setting, the immunoSEQ assay was v3.0. Repertoires were generated with immunoSEQ multiplex PCR, while TCRdb's copy carries only in-frame clones and drops some. The repertoire holds 20,000 to 25,000 clones, with about 85% as singletons. Looked up from germline, CDR1 is SGDLS and CDR2 is YYNGEE. The CDR3 spans 14 residues. V lost 3 bases, J lost 3 bases, and 6 bases stayed unmatched. The material sequenced was unsorted PBMCs, taken about 4 years after starting antiretroviral therapy. The receptor was isolated from a man between 18 and 29 years old with HIV. The V call is TRBV9, the J call TRBJ2-7; 7 nucleotides line up with TRBD2. The CDR3: CASSAGRVDYEQYF. CDR3 DNA: TGTGCCAGCAGCGCGGGGAGGGTGGACTACGAGCAGTACTTC.